The 9 T cell receptor beta chains in this list originate from one sample, sequenced in a study of regulatory dendritic cells for organ transplantation. The protocol was immunoSEQ multiplex PCR, while the TCRdb copy is restricted to in-frame clones and leaves out a portion. Here the sample spans about 11,000 clones, around 66% being singletons. The sample was memory CD8+ T cells from blood. Subset defined: CD45RO+ memory T cells. The receptors were sampled from a human donor in good health.

V gene TRBV6-5 combines with J gene TRBJ2-7, with 7 nucleotides matching TRBD1. J was trimmed by 6 bases and V by 4 bases; bases with no gene match: 6. The CDR3 runs 13 residues. The germline V gene has CDR1 MNHEY and CDR2 SVGAGI. CDR3 sequence: CASSFQGTAEQYF. In nucleotides, the CDR3 is TGTGCCAGCAGTTTTCAAGGGACAGCCGAGCAGTACTTC.

The chain has TRBV27 and TRBJ2-3; 8 positions agree with TRBD2. After removal of 5 bases from V and 5 bases from J, the junction contained 15 bases not matched to a gene. CDR3 length: 17 residues. Germline CDR1 and CDR2: MNHEY and SMNVEV (reference sequence). This chain's CDR3 is CASSPLIREGREDTQYF. DNA for the CDR3: TGTGCCAGCAGTCCCCTAATCCGGGAGGGCCGAGAAGATACGCAGTATTTT.

For this clone: This CDR3 is also generated by other DNA sequences in the sample. The chain recombines TRBV30 with TRBJ1-1; D call uncertain. The CDR3 is 11 residues long. The germline V gene has CDR1 GTSNPN and CDR2 SVGIG (reference sequence). V was trimmed by 5 bases and J by 5 bases, leaving 9 bases between them. CDR3 coding DNA: TGTGCCTGGGGGTTAGGGACTGAAGCTTTCTTT. Translated: CAWGLGTEAFF.

This clone was found a few times. This sequence joins TRBV6-4 and TRBJ2-3; TRBD1 aligns across 9 bases. The CDR3 runs to 16 residues. Germline assignment: CDR1 MRHNA and CDR2 SNTAGT. Trimming cost V 0 bases and J 3 bases; bases outside gene matches: 4. For the CDR3, the DNA is TGTGCCAGCAGTGACTCTTCACAGGGGGCGACAGATACGCAGTATTTT. Its protein is CASSDSSQGATDTQYF.

The V gene is TRBV11-1, the J gene TRBJ2-1, with D possibly being TRBD1 or TRBD2 (5 bases each). V lost 8 bases, J lost 0 bases, and 11 bases lay in between. Germline V gene lookup returns CDR1 SGHAT and CDR2 FQDESV (reference sequence). This CDR3 has 14 residues. The CDR3 coding sequence is TGTGCCAGCGAGGGGTACACCTCCTACAATGAGCAGTTCTTC. Translated, it gives CASEGYTSYNEQFF.

The chain recombines TRBV2 with TRBJ2-7; D unresolved. CDR3 size: 12 residues. The V end was cut by 5 bases, the J end by 3 bases, with 8 bases between. Germline values: CDR1 SNHLY, CDR2 FYNNEI. CDR3 in DNA: TGTGCCAGCAGTCCATTGGACTACGAGCAGTACTTC. This sequence encodes CASSPLDYEQYF.

The rearrangement links TRBV7-8 to TRBJ2-7; D remains ambiguous. V was cut by 5 bases and J by 0 bases, with 14 bases left in between. This CDR3 spans 15 amino acids. Germline V CDR1 and CDR2: SGHVS, FQNEAQ. The CDR3 nucleotides read TGTGCCAGCAGCCTAATGTCGGGCAGCTCCTACGAGCAGTACTTC. It yields the protein CASSLMSGSSYEQYF.

This rearrangement joins TRBV30 to TRBJ2-1; no firm D call. V lost 0 bases, J lost 8 bases, and 14 bases lay in between. The CDR3 runs 14 residues. Germline V gives CDR1 GTSNPN, CDR2 SVGIG (reference sequence). For the CDR3, the DNA is TGTGCCTGGAGTGTACTTGGTGGGATGGATGAGCAGTTCTTC. It encodes CAWSVLGGMDEQFF. Based on the CDR3 plus reference TRBV30 and TRBJ2-1, the full variable domain is SQTIHQWPATLVQPVGSPLSLECTVEGTSNPNLYWYRQAAGRGLQLLFYSVGIGQISSEVPQNLSASRPQDRQFILSSKKLLLSDSGFYLCAWSVLGGMDEQFFGPGTRLTVL.

The V and J genes are TRBV7-8 and TRBJ2-3; 10 bases are shared with TRBD2. V gave up 5 bases and J gave up 6 bases; unmatched junction bases: 11. The CDR3 runs 16 residues. From germline, CDR1 is SGHVS and CDR2 FQNEAQ. The CDR3 loop is CASSPFASGGGDTQYF. The DNA for the CDR3 is TGTGCCAGCAGCCCTTTTGCTAGCGGGGGCGGGGATACGCAGTATTTT.